One and the same sample provided the 15 T cell receptor beta chains below, sequenced in a study of T cell changes during pregnancy in multiple sclerosis. This table comes from immunoSEQ multiplex PCR, and its TCRdb copy is limited to in-frame clones, with some not included. The sample records under 90,000 clones, about nine tenths being singletons. Here the sequenced sample was peripheral blood, taken after pregnancy. The origin of the receptors is a female donor in good health, enrolled as a control in a pregnancy study.

The rearrangement links TRBV7-5 to TRBJ2-7; the tabulated D call, TRBD1, remains unverified against the DNA. TRBV7-5 is a pseudogene segment. CDR3 length: 14 amino acids. Here the CDR3 reads CVRSLGRQVYEQYF. The CDR3 DNA is TGTGTCAGAAGCTTAGGACGACAGGTCTACGAGCAGTACTTC.

A single count supports this clone. The genes are TRBV5-5 and TRBJ1-1; no reliable D call. Germline V gene sequence: CDR1 SGHKS, CDR2 YYEKEE (reference sequence). The CDR3 is 14 residues long. V dropped 2 bases and J dropped 1 base, with 9 bases sitting between them. The DNA for the CDR3 is TGTGCCAGCAGCTTCGGGAGAGGGAACACTGAAGCTTTCTTT. Protein sequence: CASSFGRGNTEAFF.

The rearrangement joins TRBV29-1 to TRBJ2-1; 9 bases line up with TRBD1. CDR1 SQVTM and CDR2 ANQGSEA come from the germline V gene. V lost 4 bases and J lost 10; bases outside the gene matches: 8. This CDR3 region has 13 residues. CDR3 protein: CSVVDRGLGEQFF. Written as DNA, the CDR3 is TGCAGCGTTGTGGACAGGGGCCTAGGGGAGCAGTTCTTC.

The chain has TRBV4-1 and TRBJ2-1, with 9 bases that match TRBD2. The germline V gene encodes CDR1 MGHRA and CDR2 YSYEKL. CDR3 length equals 17 residues. Trimming cost V 1 base and J 1 base; bases outside gene matches: 5. CDR3 sequence (DNA): TGCGCCAGCAGCCAAGCCTTGACTAGCGGTTCCTACAATGAGCAGTTCTTC. This sequence encodes CASSQALTSGSYNEQFF.

The chain carries TRBV5-5 and TRBJ2-5, with a tentative D call TRBD1 (5 bases). Germline V CDR1 and CDR2: SGHKS, YYEKEE (reference sequence). The CDR3 spans 13 residues. The V end lost 1 base, the J end lost 4 bases, and 8 bases lay between the germline ends. CDR3 coding DNA: TGTGCCAGCAGCTTGCAGGGTGCAGAGACCCAGTACTTC. This translates into CASSLQGAETQYF.

The chain uses TRBV27 and TRBJ2-7; D perhaps matches TRBD2 (7 bases). Between the trimmed V and J ends, which lost 8 bases and 5 bases, there was a span of 19 bases. Germline lookup yields CDR1 MNHEY and CDR2 SMNVEV (reference sequence). This CDR3 is built from 14 residues. The CDR3 sequence is CASGGREQVHEQYF. CDR3 nucleotides: TGTGCCAGCGGGGGGCGGGAGCAGGTCCACGAGCAGTACTTC.

The V and J genes are TRBV29-1 and TRBJ2-5, with 8 bases lining up with TRBD2. The CDR3 runs 14 residues. Germline V lookup: CDR1 SQVTM, CDR2 ANQGSEA. V shed 6 bases and J 4 bases; nucleotides not matched to a gene: 10. CDR3 coding DNA: TGCAGCGTGGGGGGGTTGAGCGGGGGAGAGACCCAGTACTTC. Translation: CSVGGLSGGETQYF.

This chain connects TRBV6-5 to TRBJ1-1, with 7 bases identical to TRBD1. CDR1 and CDR2 (germline): MNHEY, SVGAGI. The ends lost 0 bases at V and 1 base at J; junction bases unmatched: 2. The CDR3 length is 15 residues. The CDR3, as DNA: TGTGCCAGCAGTTACTCGGGGACAGCGAACACTGAAGCTTTCTTT. It encodes CASSYSGTANTEAFF.

This clone appeared once. The rearrangement uses TRBV28 and TRBJ2-5; 8 nucleotides match TRBD2. This CDR3 is 14 amino acids long. Germline assignment: CDR1 MDHEN and CDR2 SYDVKM. Unmatched junction bases numbered 13, after V lost 11 bases and J lost 5 bases. CDR3 coding DNA: TGTGCCGTTTTAGGGGCGGGAGGAGAGGAGACCCAGTACTTC. Its translation: CAVLGAGGEETQYF.

This clone was counted once. The chain recombines TRBV28 with TRBJ2-7, with 14 positions matching TRBD2. Unmatched junction bases numbered 2, after V lost 3 bases and J lost 7 bases. The CDR3 loop spans 14 amino acids. The germline gives CDR1 MDHEN, CDR2 SYDVKM. The CDR3 DNA follows: TGTGCCAGCAGTTTGACTAGCGGGAGGGGGGAGCAGTACTTC. It is translated as CASSLTSGRGEQYF.

The chain joins TRBV30 to TRBJ2-5; 13 nucleotides match TRBD2. The CDR3 has 14 amino acids. Germline V gene lookup returns CDR1 GTSNPN and CDR2 SVGIG (reference sequence). The junction had 2 bases not matched to a gene; V was cut back by 2 bases and J by 5 bases. DNA for the CDR3: TGTGCCTGGAGTTTACTAGCGGGAGGGGAGACCCAGTACTTC. Translating gives CAWSLLAGGETQYF.

In its sample, this clone was seen once. This rearrangement joins TRBV28 to TRBJ2-1, with TRBD1 matching over 9 bases. This CDR3 region has 14 residues. J gave up 6 bases and V 11 bases, and 11 bases lay outside the gene matches. CDR1 and CDR2 from the germline V gene are MDHEN and SYDVKM. As DNA, the CDR3 is TGTGCCGTTCGACCGGGACAGGGTGGCAATGAGCAGTTCTTC. As protein: CAVRPGQGGNEQFF. The entire variable domain, with the rest obtained from reference TRBV28 and TRBJ2-1, is as follows: DVKVTQSSRYLVKRTGEKVFLECVQDMDHENMFWYRQDPGLGLRLIYFSYDVKMKEKGDIPEGYSVSREKKERFSLILESASTNQTSMYLCAVRPGQGGNEQFFGPGTRLTVL.

This clone is classed as medium-sized. The chain has TRBV4-3 and TRBJ1-1, with a tentative D call TRBD1 (6 bases). The germline V and J ends were trimmed by 1 base and 6 bases, with 15 bases remaining between them. Looked up from germline, CDR1 is LGHNA and CDR2 is YSLEER. The CDR3 totals 15 residues. The CDR3 sequence: CASSQGTDGLSEAFF. The CDR3 region has the DNA TGCGCCAGCAGCCAAGGGACAGATGGGCTGTCTGAAGCTTTCTTT.

The chain recombines TRBV7-3 with TRBJ1-1, with 8 bases identical to TRBD1. The CDR3 has 14 amino acids. J lost 1 base, V lost 5 bases, and 3 bases had no gene match. Germline V lookup: CDR1 SGHTA, CDR2 FQGTGA. CDR3 bases: TGTGCCAGCAGCCTGGACAGGGAGAACACTGAAGCTTTCTTT. It translates to CASSLDRENTEAFF.

This rearrangement joins TRBV28 to TRBJ1-1, with D possibly being TRBD1 (5 bases). The ends were cut back, 6 bases at V and 4 bases at J, with 9 bases in the middle. CDR1 MDHEN and CDR2 SYDVKM come from the germline V gene. The CDR3 is made up of 12 amino acids. The CDR3 DNA sequence: TGTGCCAGCAGCCCTGGGGCCACTGAAGCTTTCTTT. This sequence encodes CASSPGATEAFF.